Listed below are T cell receptor beta chains from one sample, sequenced in a study of blood T cell repertoires in COVID-19. Libraries were prepared by immunoSEQ multiplex PCR; TCRdb keeps only in-frame clonotypes and omits some of them. The sample contains under 90,000 clones, nearly 90% of which appear only once. The sequenced sample was peripheral blood. These receptors all stem from a woman in her 50s with COVID-19, enrolled during active disease. Each CDR3 is given without its conserved first and last residue. A D gene is named only where the DNA matches it firmly.

>TRBV24-1|TRBJ2-1|TRBD2
ATSAGTSGRWAEQF
>TRBV6-6|TRBJ1-5|-
ASSYETAREPQH
>TRBV24-1|TRBJ2-5|-
ATSDRRRGSETQY
>TRBV6-5|TRBJ2-7|-
ASSYERGGTYYEQY
>TRBV4-1|TRBJ2-1|TRBD2
ASSQGGAGGPYNEQF
>TRBV7-2|TRBJ2-7|TRBD1
ASSQGQGPYEQY
>TRBV5-5|TRBJ1-5|-
ASSSHGGLEQPQH
>TRBV19|TRBJ2-7|TRBD2
ASSLQPGGDYEQY
>TRBV2|TRBJ2-1|TRBD1
ASSGWDSPNEQF
>TRBV7-2|TRBJ2-1|TRBD2
ASSLDPSGRSYNEQF
>TRBV24-1|TRBJ2-1|-
ATSDFLPPGEQF
>TRBV28|TRBJ1-5|TRBD1
ASRAQGVGQPQH
>TRBV7-3|TRBJ2-3|TRBD2
ASSLWRTSGTSTDTQY
>TRBV2|TRBJ2-1|-
ASSLTSGTGQF
>TRBV30|TRBJ2-7|TRBD2
AWSLLAGGSGFG
>TRBV11-3|TRBJ2-7|TRBD2
ASSLDKRDQNYEQY
>TRBV30|TRBJ2-2|-
AWSVPRFTGELF
>TRBV5-4|TRBJ2-3|-
ASSTEDFTDTQY
>TRBV5-5|TRBJ2-3|-
ASTLMSLRDTQY
>TRBV7-9|TRBJ2-5|-
ASSLAIRETQY
>TRBV4-1|TRBJ1-5|TRBD1
ASSQTGVNQPQH
>TRBV11-2|TRBJ1-6|-
ASRGPGDNSPLH
>TRBV7-9|TRBJ1-3|TRBD1
ASSLTTGGSGNTIY
>TRBV9|TRBJ1-4|-
ASSTGSNEKLF
>TRBV29-1|TRBJ1-3|-
SVVLSGNTIY
>TRBV5-6|TRBJ2-3|TRBD2
ASSFGTSGMIGTQY
>TRBV29-1|TRBJ1-2|-
SGVDRHYGYT
>TRBV20-1|TRBJ1-1|TRBD1
SAGKGASAF
>TRBV5-1|TRBJ2-7|TRBD1
ASKNTGTGFGEQY
>TRBV25-1|TRBJ2-1|-
ASRGSSYNEQF
>TRBV30|TRBJ1-3|-
GVGQTRGKNTIY
>TRBV3-1/TRBV3-2|TRBJ1-6|TRBD1
ASSAETGGSPLH
>TRBV9|TRBJ1-1|-
ASSPRQNTEAF
>TRBV5-1|TRBJ1-1|TRBD1
ASSLGGQGVTEAF
>TRBV10-3|TRBJ1-2|TRBD1
AISVRDRDAANYGYT
>TRBV4-1|TRBJ2-7|TRBD2
ASSAKLAGVNEQY
>TRBV4-1|TRBJ1-1|-
ASRGMTMNTEAF
>TRBV4-2|TRBJ2-7|TRBD1
ASSQFQGAPYEQY
>TRBV5-5|TRBJ1-2|TRBD1
ASSPTGTGNYGYT
>TRBV5-1|TRBJ1-1|-
ASSFSSGGNTEAF
>TRBV7-3|TRBJ2-3|TRBD2
ASGGGAGGTDTQY
>TRBV2|TRBJ2-2|-
ASSVLEIAGELF
>TRBV2|TRBJ2-5|TRBD2
ASMKLAGGRNQETQY
>TRBV7-8|TRBJ2-7|TRBD1
ASSQYRTGYEQY
>TRBV7-2|TRBJ1-1|-
ASSPPGMASAF
>TRBV6-5|TRBJ2-1|TRBD2
ASSSPGGSLAEQF
>TRBV5-4|TRBJ1-2|-
ASSSRQVVSYT
>TRBV19|TRBJ1-5|TRBD1
ASSITGGYNQPQH
>TRBV21-1|TRBJ2-5|-
ASSKDLTRPQETQY
>TRBV7-8|TRBJ2-7|-
ASSLTYEQY
>TRBV6-5|TRBJ2-2|-
ASQGGGDTGELF
>TRBV6-1|TRBJ2-7|TRBD2
ASSESGRGYEQY
>TRBV11-1|TRBJ2-7|TRBD1
ASSPLDRVKYEQY
>TRBV28|TRBJ1-1|-
ASSPTWATEAF
>TRBV7-9|TRBJ1-5|-
ASSLGLQPQH
>TRBV7-8|TRBJ1-6|-
ASSVLPEGDNSPLH
>TRBV4-2|TRBJ2-7|-
ASSQVQGTYEQY
>TRBV18|TRBJ2-7|-
ASSPLVANPYEQY
>TRBV7-2|TRBJ2-7|-
ASSKGGPPYEQY
>TRBV28|TRBJ2-3|-
ASSLTDFTDTQY